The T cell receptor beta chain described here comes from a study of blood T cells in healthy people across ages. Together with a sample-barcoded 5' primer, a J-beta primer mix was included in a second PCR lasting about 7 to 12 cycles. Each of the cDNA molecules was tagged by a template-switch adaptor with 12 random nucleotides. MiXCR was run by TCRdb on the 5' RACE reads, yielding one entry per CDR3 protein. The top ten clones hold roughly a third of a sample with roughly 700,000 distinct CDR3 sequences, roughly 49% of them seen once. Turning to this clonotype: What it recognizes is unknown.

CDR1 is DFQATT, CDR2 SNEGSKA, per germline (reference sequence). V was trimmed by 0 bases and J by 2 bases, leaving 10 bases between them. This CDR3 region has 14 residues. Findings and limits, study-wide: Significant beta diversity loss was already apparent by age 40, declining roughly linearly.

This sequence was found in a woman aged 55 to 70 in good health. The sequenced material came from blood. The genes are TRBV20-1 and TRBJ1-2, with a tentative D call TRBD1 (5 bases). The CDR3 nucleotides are TGCAGTGCTAGAGATCAACGGGGCAACTATGGCTACACCTTC. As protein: CSARDQRGNYGYTF.